This is a list of T cell receptor beta chains from one sample in a study of radiotherapy plus CTLA-4 blockade in lung cancer. Assay: immunoSEQ multiplex PCR; the TCRdb copy retains only in-frame clones and omits some. The repertoire includes around 110,000 clones, roughly four fifths of them detected once, and approximately 3.5% sits in the top ten. The specimen comprised peripheral blood, sampled from a patient treated with radiotherapy plus ipilimumab. The receptors come from a human donor with non-small cell lung cancer that progressed on radiotherapy plus ipilimumab. Some clones in this sample may be carry-over from other donors' samples. The conserved cysteine and the conserved F or W are not part of the CDR3 here.

>TRBV6-8|TRBJ2-7
ASSPPPGTLYEQY
>TRBV7-6|TRBJ1-6
ASSPQGGPNSPLH
>TRBV28|TRBJ1-1
ASTTGGKDTEAF
>TRBV10-3|TRBJ1-2
AISGSTGTVDGYT
>TRBV12-5|TRBJ2-1
ASGLTGGNEQF
>TRBV7-9|TRBJ1-1
ASRDLRDTEAF
>TRBV11-2|TRBJ2-1
ASSLFGNNEQF
>TRBV5-1|TRBJ1-6
ASSLDSYPPLH
>TRBV7-7|TRBJ2-5
ASSPRGAGEETQY
>TRBV11-3|TRBJ1-1
ASSPTGAEAF
>TRBV4-2|TRBJ2-7
ASSQASGSGYEQY
>TRBV19|TRBJ2-7
ASRDRSSYKQY
>TRBV4-2|TRBJ1-1
ASSPRGGNTEAF
>TRBV6-5|TRBJ2-7
ASSYSSNEQY
>TRBV6-1|TRBJ1-6
ASSERRGFTSPLH